The 10 T cell receptor beta chains given below trace back to one sample, sequenced in a study of T cells in Graves' hyperthyroidism and ophthalmopathy. Amplification of TCR beta CDR3 regions used RNA as the template. The primer set for the first-round RT-PCR of the TCR CDR3 was HTBI. A single record per CDR3 protein comes from TCRdb applying MiXCR to the multiplex PCR reads. This sample carries about 290,000 distinct CDR3 sequences, 13% to 15% of them seen once, and the ten largest clones take 30% to 35%. The specimen sequenced was blood. The receptors derive from a woman aged 50 to 60 with Graves' hyperthyroidism that later progressed to Graves' ophthalmopathy.

This clonotype has a count of ten or more. The J gene is TRBJ1-5, the V gene TRBV3-1; 8 bases are shared with TRBD1. Germline CDR1 LGHDT, CDR2 YNNKEL (reference sequence). This CDR3 has 13 amino acids. V trimming: 4 bases; J trimming: 7 bases; junction bases outside the gene matches: 3. The CDR3 nucleotides read TGTGCCAGCAGCCTGACAGGGGAACAGCCCCAGCATTTT. Protein: CASSLTGEQPQHF.

This clonotype occurred a few times. The chain employs TRBV19 and TRBJ1-1, with D unclear. The V gene lost 1 base and the J gene lost 1 base, with 7 bases spanning the gap. The CDR3 runs 14 residues. Per germline, CDR1 LNHDA and CDR2 SQIVND (reference sequence). The CDR3 nucleotides read TGTGCCAGTAGTATAGCCAGTGGGAACACTGAAGCTTTCTTT. Its protein is CASSIASGNTEAFF. Looking up the rest from reference TRBV19 and TRBJ1-1 gives the full variable domain: DGGITQSPKYLFRKEGQNVTLSCEQNLNHDAMYWYRQDPGQGLRLIYYSQIVNDFQKGDIAEGYSVSREKKESFPLTVTSAQKNPTAFYLCASSIASGNTEAFFGQGTRLTVV.

This clonotype came up many times. The chain employs TRBV3-1 and TRBJ1-3; no clear D gene. The germline V gene encodes CDR1 LGHDT and CDR2 YNNKEL (reference sequence). The CDR3 runs 12 residues. Trimming stripped 5 bases from V and 4 bases from J, with 6 bases between. Here the CDR3 DNA reads TGTGCCAGCAGCTTCGAGGGAAACACCATATATTTT. Residues: CASSFEGNTIYF.

This chain joins TRBV24-1 and TRBJ2-1, with 10 positions matching TRBD1. The CDR3 extends over 16 amino acids. After removal of 3 bases from V and 7 bases from J, the junction contained 8 bases not matched to a gene. Germline lookup yields CDR1 KGHDR and CDR2 SFDVKD. The CDR3 spells CATSDPGQGGDNEQFF. In nucleotides, the CDR3 is TGTGCCACCAGTGATCCAGGACAGGGGGGGGATAATGAGCAGTTCTTC.

This sequence joins TRBV20-1 and TRBJ1-6, with D unresolved. Germline V gene data show CDR1 as DFQATT and CDR2 as SNEGSKA (reference sequence). This CDR3 comprises 14 residues. V lost 5 bases, J lost 6 bases, and 14 bases lay in between. This CDR3 is CSAATIDRNSPLHF. In DNA form, the CDR3 reads TGCAGTGCTGCCACAATAGACCGTAATTCACCCCTCCACTTT.

This rearrangement joins TRBV28 to TRBJ2-7, with TRBD1 matching 8 bases. Germline V gives CDR1 MDHEN, CDR2 SYDVKM. The CDR3 has 15 residues. Trimming took 7 bases from V and 0 from J; bases not matched to a gene: 8. CDR3 DNA: TGTGCCAGCACCCCGGACAGGGCGAGCTCCTACGAGCAGTACTTC. Translation: CASTPDRASSYEQYF.

This clonotype was counted ten times or more. The chain couples TRBV7-9 to TRBJ2-2; TRBD2 agrees at 9 bases. The J segment lost 5 bases and the V segment lost 5 bases, leaving 9 bases of the junction unmatched. The CDR3 is 16 residues long. The germline gives CDR1 SEHNR, CDR2 FQNEAQ (reference sequence). CDR3 sequence: CASSPHSGRGTGELFF. In nucleotides, the CDR3 is TGTGCCAGCAGCCCTCATAGCGGGAGAGGGACCGGGGAGCTGTTTTTT.

The chain recombines TRBV4-2 with TRBJ2-2; 12 bases are a match to TRBD1. Germline-derived CDR1 and CDR2 are LGHNA and YNFKEQ. CDR3 size: 18 residues. V was clipped by 5 bases and J by 5 bases; unmatched bases: 12. CDR3 sequence (DNA): TGTGCCAGCAGCAGTCCCGGGACAGGGGGCGCAAGGACCGGGGAGCTGTTTTTT. The encoded protein is CASSSPGTGGARTGELFF.

In its sample, this clonotype was seen many times. The chain has TRBV28 and TRBJ2-1, with 12 nucleotides matching TRBD2. The J segment lost 5 bases and the V segment lost 10 bases, leaving 6 bases of the junction unmatched. This CDR3 comprises 14 residues. The V gene's germline CDR1 is MDHEN and CDR2 SYDVKM. CDR3 bases: TGTGCCACCGGGACTAGCGGGTTCGACAATGAGCAGTTCTTC. This codes for CATGTSGFDNEQFF.

This clonotype was observed at least ten times. This chain connects TRBV28 to TRBJ1-4; TRBD1 matches 7 bases. This CDR3 contains 14 residues. J lost 7 bases, V lost 3 bases, and 5 bases had no gene match. Germline CDR1 MDHEN, CDR2 SYDVKM. Here the CDR3 reads CASSLTGRVEKLFF. The CDR3 DNA is TGTGCCAGCAGTTTGACAGGGCGAGTTGAAAAACTGTTTTTT.